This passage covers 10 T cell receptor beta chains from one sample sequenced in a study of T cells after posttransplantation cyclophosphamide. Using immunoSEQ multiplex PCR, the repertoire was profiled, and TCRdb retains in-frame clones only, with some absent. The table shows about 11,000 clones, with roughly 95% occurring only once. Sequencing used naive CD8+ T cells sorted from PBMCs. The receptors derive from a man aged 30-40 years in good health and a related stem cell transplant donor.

CDR3 sequence reads: CASSSTGSLYGYTF. CDR3 DNA sequence: TGTGCCAGCAGCAGTACAGGGTCTCTCTATGGCTACACCTTC. The chain combines TRBV7-8 with TRBJ1-2; maybe TRBD1 (6 bases). The germline CDR1 and CDR2 sequences are SGHVS and FQNEAQ. The CDR3 has 14 amino acids. The V end lost 5 bases, the J end lost 4 bases, and 14 bases lay between the germline ends. Using reference TRBV7-8 and TRBJ1-2 for the parts outside the CDR3, the full variable domain is GAGVSQSPRYKVAKRGQDVALRCDPISGHVSLFWYQQALGQGPEFLTYFQNEAQLDKSGLPSDRFFAERPEGSVSTLKIQRTQQEDSAVYLCASSSTGSLYGYTFGSGTRLTVV.

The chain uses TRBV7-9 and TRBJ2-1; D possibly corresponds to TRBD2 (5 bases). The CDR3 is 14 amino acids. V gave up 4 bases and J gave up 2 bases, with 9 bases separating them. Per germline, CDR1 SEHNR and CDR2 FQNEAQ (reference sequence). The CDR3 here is CASSSPGTYNEQFF. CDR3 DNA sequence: TGTGCCAGCAGCTCCCCGGGGACCTACAATGAGCAGTTCTTC. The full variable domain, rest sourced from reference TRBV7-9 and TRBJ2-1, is DTGVSQNPRHKITKRGQNVTFRCDPISEHNRLYWYRQTLGQGPEFLTYFQNEAQLEKSRLLSDRFSAERPKGSFSTLEIQRTEQGDSAMYLCASSSPGTYNEQFFGPGTRLTVL.

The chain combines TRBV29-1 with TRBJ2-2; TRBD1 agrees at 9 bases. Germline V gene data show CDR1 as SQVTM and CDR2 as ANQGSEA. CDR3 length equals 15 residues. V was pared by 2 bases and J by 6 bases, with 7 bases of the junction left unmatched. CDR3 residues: CSVELRDRESGELFF. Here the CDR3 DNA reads TGCAGCGTTGAACTAAGGGACAGGGAGTCCGGGGAGCTGTTTTTT.

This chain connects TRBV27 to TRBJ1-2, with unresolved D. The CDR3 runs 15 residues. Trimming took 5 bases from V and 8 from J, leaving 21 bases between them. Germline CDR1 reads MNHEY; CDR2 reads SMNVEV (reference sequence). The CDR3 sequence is CASSPSPGYVGGYTF. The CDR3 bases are TGTGCCAGCAGTCCCTCCCCGGGGTATGTGGGGGGCTACACCTTC.

The CDR3 DNA follows: TGTGCCAGTAGTATGGGACAGGGGGCAGGCGATGAGCAGTTCTTC. This translates into CASSMGQGAGDEQFF. The V call is TRBV19, the J call TRBJ2-1; TRBD1 matches 12 bases. The CDR3 has 15 amino acids. Germline trimming cut 3 bases from V and 8 bases from J; bases unmatched to any gene: 5. Germline lookup yields CDR1 LNHDA and CDR2 SQIVND (reference sequence). Variable domain in full (rest from reference TRBV19 and TRBJ2-1): DGGITQSPKYLFRKEGQNVTLSCEQNLNHDAMYWYRQDPGQGLRLIYYSQIVNDFQKGDIAEGYSVSREKKESFPLTVTSAQKNPTAFYLCASSMGQGAGDEQFFGPGTRLTVL.

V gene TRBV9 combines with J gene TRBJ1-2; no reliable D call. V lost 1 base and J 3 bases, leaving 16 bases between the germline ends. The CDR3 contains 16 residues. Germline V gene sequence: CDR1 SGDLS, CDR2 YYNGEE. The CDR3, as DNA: TGTGCCAGCAGCGTACACGCCTTGGGCCGAGACTATGGCTACACCTTC. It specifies CASSVHALGRDYGYTF.

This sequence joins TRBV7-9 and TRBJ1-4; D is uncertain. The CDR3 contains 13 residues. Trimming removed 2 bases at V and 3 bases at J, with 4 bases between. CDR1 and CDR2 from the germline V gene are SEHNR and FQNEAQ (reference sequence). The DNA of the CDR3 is TGTGCCAGCAGCTTACTTCCTAATGAAAAACTGTTTTTT. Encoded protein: CASSLLPNEKLFF.

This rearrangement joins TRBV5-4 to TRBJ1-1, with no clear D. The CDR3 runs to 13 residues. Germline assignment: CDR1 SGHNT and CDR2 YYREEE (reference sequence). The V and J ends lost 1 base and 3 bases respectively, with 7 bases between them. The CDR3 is CASSLPDYTEAFF. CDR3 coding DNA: TGTGCCAGCAGCTTGCCCGACTACACTGAAGCTTTCTTT. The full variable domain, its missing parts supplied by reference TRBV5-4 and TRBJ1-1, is ETGVTQSPTHLIKTRGQQVTLRCSSQSGHNTVSWYQQALGQGPQFIFQYYREEENGRGNFPPRFSGLQFPNYSSELNVNALELDDSALYLCASSLPDYTEAFFGQGTRLTVV.

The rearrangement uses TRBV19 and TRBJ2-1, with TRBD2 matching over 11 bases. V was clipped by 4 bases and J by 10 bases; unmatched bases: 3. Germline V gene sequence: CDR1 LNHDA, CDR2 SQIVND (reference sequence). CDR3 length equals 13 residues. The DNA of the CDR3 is TGTGCCAGTAGTAGGTCTAGCGGGGGGGAGCAGTTCTTC. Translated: CASSRSSGGEQFF.

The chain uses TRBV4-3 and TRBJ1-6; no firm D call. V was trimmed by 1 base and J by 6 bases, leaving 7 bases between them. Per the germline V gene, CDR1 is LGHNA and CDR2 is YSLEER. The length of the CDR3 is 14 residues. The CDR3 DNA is TGCGCCAGCAGCCAAGGAGGGCCTAATTCACCCCTCCACTTT. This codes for CASSQGGPNSPLHF.